The 23 T cell receptor beta chains presented below share a single source sample, sequenced in a study of blood T cell repertoires in COVID-19. Profiled with immunoSEQ multiplex PCR; TCRdb holds only in-frame clones, not every one. Of roughly 190,000 clones listed, about four fifths are singletons. Material: peripheral blood. These receptors were obtained from a human donor with acute or convalescent COVID-19. The donor label of this sample is uncertain.

The genes are TRBV21-1 and TRBJ2-1; TRBD2 reflects the table's D call only, with no check against the DNA. TRBV21-1 is a recognized pseudogene. The CDR3 is 17 amino acids. The CDR3 region is CASSKVPSGGKPNEQFF. In nucleotides, the CDR3 is TGTGCCAGCAGCAAAGTACCTAGCGGGGGAAAACCCAATGAGCAGTTCTTC.

This clone showed up just a few times. This sequence joins TRBV30 and TRBJ1-2; no definite D call. Trimming stripped 0 bases from V and 2 bases from J, with 13 bases between. Per the germline V gene, CDR1 is GTSNPN and CDR2 is SVGIG (reference sequence). The CDR3 covers 15 residues. In nucleotides, the CDR3 is TGTGCCTGGAGTGTAGCACGTAAGAGCAACTATGGCTACACCTTC. Translation: CAWSVARKSNYGYTF.

The V gene is TRBV29-1, the J gene TRBJ1-1, with 9 bases matching TRBD1. Germline V gives CDR1 SQVTM, CDR2 ANQGSEA. The CDR3 length is 12 residues. Losses at the gene ends were 8 bases for V and 1 base for J; bases not matched to a gene: 2. In DNA, the CDR3 is TGCAGCTCGGACAGGGGGAACACTGAAGCTTTCTTT. This translates into CSSDRGNTEAFF. The whole variable domain, remainder taken from reference TRBV29-1 and TRBJ1-1, is SAVISQKPSRDICQRGTSLTIQCQVDSQVTMMFWYRQQPGQSLTLIATANQGSEATYESGFVIDKFPISRPNLTFSTLTVSNMSPEDSSIYLCSSDRGNTEAFFGQGTRLTVV.

The chain uses TRBV30 and TRBJ1-5, with D maybe TRBD1 (6 bases). V lost 0 bases, J lost 2 bases, and 17 bases lay in between. The CDR3 sequence is 17 residues long. CDR1 is GTSNPN, CDR2 SVGIG, per germline (reference sequence). The CDR3 DNA sequence: TGTGCCTGGAGTGTAAAGAGGGGGACCCCCGGCAATCAGCCCCAGCATTTT. It specifies CAWSVKRGTPGNQPQHF.

CDR3 sequence: CASSPPGETQYF. DNA for the CDR3: TGTGCCAGTAGTCCACCGGGAGAGACCCAGTACTTC. The rearrangement uses TRBV19 and TRBJ2-5; no reliable D call. Germline V gene data show CDR1 as LNHDA and CDR2 as SQIVND (reference sequence). V was shortened by 5 bases and J by 4 bases, with 8 bases between the two germline ends. CDR3 length: 12 residues.

The V and J genes are TRBV18 and TRBJ2-5, with D possibly matching TRBD1 (5 bases). In germline, CDR1 is KGHSH, CDR2 LQKENI. The ends were cut back, 3 bases at V and 0 bases at J, with 14 bases in the middle. The CDR3 spans 16 residues. The CDR3 loop is CASSPIAGSYQETQYF. The CDR3 DNA follows: TGTGCCAGCTCACCCATAGCAGGGTCGTACCAAGAGACCCAGTACTTC. The complete variable domain, with remaining parts taken from reference TRBV18 and TRBJ2-5, reads NAGVMQNPRHLVRRRGQEARLRCSPMKGHSHVYWYRQLPEEGLKFMVYLQKENIIDESGMPKERFSAEFPKEGPSILRIQQVVRGDSAAYFCASSPIAGSYQETQYFGPGTRLLVL.

The J gene is TRBJ2-2, the V gene TRBV18; 9 bases line up with TRBD1. The germline V gene has CDR1 KGHSH and CDR2 LQKENI. This CDR3 is 14 amino acids long. V dropped 8 bases and J dropped 7; count of bases not matched to a gene: 8. The CDR3 coding sequence is TGTGCCAGCGCCCAACAGGGGGCCGGCGGGGAGCTGTTTTTT. Protein: CASAQQGAGGELFF.

The V call is TRBV5-8, the J call TRBJ1-5; the match to TRBD1 covers 10 bases. The CDR3 is 16 residues long. Looked up from germline, CDR1 is SGHTS and CDR2 is YDEGEE. Trimming removed 4 bases from V and 4 bases from J; junction bases left unmatched: 8. The CDR3 sequence is CASSRLPGQGNQPQHF. The CDR3 DNA follows: TGTGCCAGCAGCCGATTACCGGGACAGGGGAATCAGCCCCAGCATTTT.

This chain uses TRBV5-1 with TRBJ1-2; D is unclear. The germline V gene encodes CDR1 SGHRS and CDR2 YFSETQ. The CDR3 contains 13 residues. The V end lost 4 bases, the J end lost 6 bases, and 13 bases lay between the germline ends. The CDR3 nucleotides read TGCGCCAGCAGCGAGAGGGCCTTGGATGGCTACACCTTC. Translating gives CASSERALDGYTF.

The chain recombines TRBV2 with TRBJ2-2; no clear D. V lost 5 bases and J 5 bases, leaving 9 bases between the germline ends. The CDR3 is 13 amino acids. CDR1 and CDR2 (germline): SNHLY, FYNNEI. The CDR3 DNA sequence: TGTGCCAGCAGTCCACAGACGACCGGGGAGCTGTTTTTT. This translates into CASSPQTTGELFF.

CDR3 amino acids: CASMPGGPGGIQYF. The CDR3 DNA is TGTGCCAGCATGCCAGGGGGGCCTGGAGGGATTCAGTACTTC. This chain joins TRBV6-5 and TRBJ2-4; a possible D gene is TRBD1 (7 bases). The ends were cut back, 7 bases at V and 10 bases at J, with 20 bases in the middle. This CDR3 contains 14 residues. The V gene's germline CDR1 is MNHEY and CDR2 SVGAGI.

This clone appeared once. The chain links TRBV6-6 to TRBJ1-5; perhaps TRBD1 as D (5 bases). Deletions cut 0 bases from V and 0 bases from J, with 9 bases between. This CDR3 comprises 16 residues. The germline V gene has CDR1 MNHNY and CDR2 SVGAGI (reference sequence). CDR3 residues: CASSYSPGNSNQPQHF. The CDR3 DNA follows: TGTGCCAGCAGTTACTCACCAGGGAATAGCAATCAGCCCCAGCATTTT.

This clone turned up a few times. The chain is built from TRBV5-1 and TRBJ1-1; D is perhaps TRBD1 (5 bases). V gave up 3 bases and J gave up 3 bases, with 18 bases separating them. The germline V gene encodes CDR1 SGHRS and CDR2 YFSETQ. The CDR3 runs to 16 residues. The DNA for the CDR3 is TGCGCCAGCAGCTGGCCCCGGGGGGGATTCGACACTGAAGCTTTCTTT. This codes for CASSWPRGGFDTEAFF.

The chain employs TRBV5-1 and TRBJ2-7; the D gene is possibly TRBD2 (5 bases). Germline CDR1 is SGHRS and CDR2 is YFSETQ. V shed 0 bases and J shed 6 bases, with 16 bases lying between them. The CDR3 runs 15 residues. CDR3 protein: CASSLEEYTRGEQYF. The CDR3 DNA is TGCGCCAGCAGCTTGGAGGAGTACACTCGGGGCGAGCAGTACTTC.

This sequence joins TRBV27 and TRBJ1-3, with D maybe TRBD1 (6 bases). CDR1 is MNHEY, CDR2 SMNVEV, per germline (reference sequence). V lost 10 bases and J 4 bases, leaving 11 bases between the germline ends. The CDR3 covers 12 residues. The DNA of the CDR3 is TGTGCCACCAGGGGACAAGGAAACACCATATATTTT. Amino acid sequence: CATRGQGNTIYF.

This chain uses TRBV6-5 with TRBJ2-2; 10 bases align to TRBD1. Germline trimming cut 7 bases from V and 4 bases from J; bases unmatched to any gene: 6. CDR1 and CDR2 (germline): MNHEY, SVGAGI. This CDR3 is built from 15 residues. This CDR3 is CASTRDRGGTGELFF. The CDR3, as DNA: TGTGCCAGCACCAGGGACAGGGGAGGCACCGGGGAGCTGTTTTTT.

This clone appeared once. V is TRBV11-1 and J is TRBJ1-1, with D perhaps TRBD1 (6 bases). The germline V gene encodes CDR1 SGHAT and CDR2 FQDESV (reference sequence). The CDR3 loop spans 13 amino acids. The V and J ends lost 5 bases and 1 base respectively, with 8 bases between them. The CDR3 region has the DNA TGTGCCAGCAGCGTACAGGGGAACACTGAAGCTTTCTTT. It yields the protein CASSVQGNTEAFF.

The rearrangement links TRBV6-1 to TRBJ1-3; 7 bases map to TRBD1. Unmatched junction bases numbered 1, after V lost 3 bases and J lost 8 bases. Germline V gives CDR1 MNHNS, CDR2 SASEGT. The CDR3 is 12 residues long. The CDR3 DNA reads TGTGCCAGCAGTGAGCAGGGGGACACCATATATTTT. This gives the protein CASSEQGDTIYF.

The J gene is TRBJ2-1, the V gene TRBV6-5, with no clear D. CDR1 and CDR2 from the germline V gene are MNHEY and SVGAGI. Deletions cut 8 bases from V and 9 bases from J, with 14 bases between. The length of the CDR3 is 12 residues. The CDR3 bases are TGTGCCAGCGCAGTTGTCCCTAGTGAGCAGTTCTTC. It codes for CASAVVPSEQFF.

The CDR3 DNA sequence: TGTGCCAGCACCCGTAGATCCTCCTACGAGCAGTACTTC. Its translation is CASTRRSSYEQYF. The chain recombines TRBV2 with TRBJ2-7; D gene ambiguous. The germline gives CDR1 SNHLY, CDR2 FYNNEI. The CDR3 is 13 residues long. The V gene lost 7 bases and the J gene lost 0 bases, with 10 bases spanning the gap.

This clone appeared a few times. The chain is built from TRBV5-1 and TRBJ2-1; 10 nucleotides line up with TRBD1. The ends lost 6 bases at V and 8 bases at J; junction bases unmatched: 11. The CDR3 is 15 amino acids. Germline-derived CDR1 and CDR2 are SGHRS and YFSETQ. The CDR3 DNA sequence: TGCGCCAGCACCCGCGCCGACAGGGGGCATGATGAGCAGTTCTTC. Translation gives CASTRADRGHDEQFF.

The genes are TRBV18 and TRBJ2-5, with D possibly matching TRBD2 (5 bases). The CDR3 is made up of 13 amino acids. Per the germline V gene, CDR1 is KGHSH and CDR2 is LQKENI. The V and J ends lost 4 bases and 3 bases respectively, with 9 bases between them. In DNA, the CDR3 is TGTGCCAGCTCACGGGAGTTTGAAGAGACCCAGTACTTC. It codes for CASSREFEETQYF.

V gene TRBV11-2 combines with J gene TRBJ2-7; no clear D. Germline CDR1 reads SGHAT; CDR2 reads FQNNGV. The CDR3 contains 16 residues. Trimming stripped 6 bases from V and 3 bases from J, with 21 bases between. The CDR3 DNA sequence: TGTGCCAGCAGGGTTGACTTGGTCCAAGACCTCTACGAGCAGTACTTC. Amino acids: CASRVDLVQDLYEQYF.